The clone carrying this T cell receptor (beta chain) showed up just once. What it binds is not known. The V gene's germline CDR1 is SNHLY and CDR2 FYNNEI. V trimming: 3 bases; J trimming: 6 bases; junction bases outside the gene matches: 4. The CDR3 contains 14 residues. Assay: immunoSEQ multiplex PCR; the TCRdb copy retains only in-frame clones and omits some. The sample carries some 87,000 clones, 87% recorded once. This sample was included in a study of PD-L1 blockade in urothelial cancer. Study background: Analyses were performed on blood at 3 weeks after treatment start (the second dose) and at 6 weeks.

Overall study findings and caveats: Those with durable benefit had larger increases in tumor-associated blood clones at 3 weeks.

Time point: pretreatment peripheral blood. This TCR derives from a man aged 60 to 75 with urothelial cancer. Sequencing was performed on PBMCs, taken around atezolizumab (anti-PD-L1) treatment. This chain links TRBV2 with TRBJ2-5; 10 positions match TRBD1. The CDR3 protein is CASSEGQGFQTQYF. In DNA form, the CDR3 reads TGTGCCAGCAGTGAGGGACAGGGGTTTCAGACCCAGTACTTC.